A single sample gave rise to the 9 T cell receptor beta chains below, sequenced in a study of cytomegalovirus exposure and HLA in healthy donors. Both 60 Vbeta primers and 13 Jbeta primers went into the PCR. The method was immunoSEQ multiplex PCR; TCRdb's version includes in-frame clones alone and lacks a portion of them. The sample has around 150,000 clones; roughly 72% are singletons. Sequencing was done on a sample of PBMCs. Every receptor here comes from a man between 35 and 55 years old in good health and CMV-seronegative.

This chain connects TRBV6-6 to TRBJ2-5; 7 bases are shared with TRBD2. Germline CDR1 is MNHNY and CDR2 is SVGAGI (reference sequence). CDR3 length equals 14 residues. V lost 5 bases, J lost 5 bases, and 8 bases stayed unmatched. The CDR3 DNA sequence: TGTGCCAGCAGTGCCGCGGGAGTACTTGAGACCCAGTACTTC. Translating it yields CASSAAGVLETQYF.

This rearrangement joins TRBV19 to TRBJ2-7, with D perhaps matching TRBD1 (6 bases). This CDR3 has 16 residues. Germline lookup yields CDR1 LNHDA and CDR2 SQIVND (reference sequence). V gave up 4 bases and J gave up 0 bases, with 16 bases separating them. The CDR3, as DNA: TGTGCCAGTAGTACACCCAAGGGGGTTAGCTCCTACGAGCAGTACTTC. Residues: CASSTPKGVSSYEQYF.

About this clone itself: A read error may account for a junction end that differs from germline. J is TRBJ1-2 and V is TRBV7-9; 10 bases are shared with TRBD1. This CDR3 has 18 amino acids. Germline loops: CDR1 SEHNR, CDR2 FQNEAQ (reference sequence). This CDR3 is CSSSSIRDRGPADYGYTF. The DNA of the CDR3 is TGTTCCAGCAGCTCCATCCGGGACAGGGGCCCGGCGGACTATGGCTACACCTTC. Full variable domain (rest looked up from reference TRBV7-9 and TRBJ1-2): DTGVSQNPRHKITKRGQNVTFRCDPISEHNRLYWYRQTLGQGPEFLTYFQNEAQLEKSRLLSDRFSAERPKGSFSTLEIQRTEQGDSAMYLCSSSSIRDRGPADYGYTFGSGTRLTVV.

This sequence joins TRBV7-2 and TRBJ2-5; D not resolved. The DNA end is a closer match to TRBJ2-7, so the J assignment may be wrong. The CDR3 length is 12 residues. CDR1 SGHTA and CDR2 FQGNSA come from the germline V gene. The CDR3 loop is CASSSVLYEQYF. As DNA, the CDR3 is TGTGCCAGCAGCTCTGTACTCTACGAGCAGTACTTC.

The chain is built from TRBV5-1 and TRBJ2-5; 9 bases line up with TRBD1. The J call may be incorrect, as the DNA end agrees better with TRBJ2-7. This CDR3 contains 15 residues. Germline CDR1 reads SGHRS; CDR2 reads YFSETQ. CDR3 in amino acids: CASTLTGQGSYEQYF. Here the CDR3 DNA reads TGCGCCAGCACCCTTACGGGACAGGGCTCCTACGAGCAGTACTTC.

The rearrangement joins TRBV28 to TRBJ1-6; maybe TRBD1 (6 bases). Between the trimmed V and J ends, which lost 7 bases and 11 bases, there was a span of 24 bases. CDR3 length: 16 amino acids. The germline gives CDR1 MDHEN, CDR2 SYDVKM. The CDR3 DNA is TGTGCCAGCACCCTTTCCCGGACAGCCCTAGGGGCACCCCTCCACTTT. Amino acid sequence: CASTLSRTALGAPLHF. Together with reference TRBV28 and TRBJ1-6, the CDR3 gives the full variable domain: DVKVTQSSRYLVKRTGEKVFLECVQDMDHENMFWYRQDPGLGLRLIYFSYDVKMKEKGDIPEGYSVSREKKERFSLILESASTNQTSMYLCASTLSRTALGAPLHFGNGTRLTVT.

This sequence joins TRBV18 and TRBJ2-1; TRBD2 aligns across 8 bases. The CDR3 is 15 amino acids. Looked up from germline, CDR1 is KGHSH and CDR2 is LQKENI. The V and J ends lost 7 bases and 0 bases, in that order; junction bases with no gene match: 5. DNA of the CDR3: TGTGCCAGCTTCTTGAGCGGGAGCTCCTACAATGAGCAGTTCTTC. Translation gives CASFLSGSSYNEQFF. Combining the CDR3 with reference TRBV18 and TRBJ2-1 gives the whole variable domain NAGVMQNPRHLVRRRGQEARLRCSPMKGHSHVYWYRQLPEEGLKFMVYLQKENIIDESGMPKERFSAEFPKEGPSILRIQQVVRGDSAAYFCASFLSGSSYNEQFFGPGTRLTVL.

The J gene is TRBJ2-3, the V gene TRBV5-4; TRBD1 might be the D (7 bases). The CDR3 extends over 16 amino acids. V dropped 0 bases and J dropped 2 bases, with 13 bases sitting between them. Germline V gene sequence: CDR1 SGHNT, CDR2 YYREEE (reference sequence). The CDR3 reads CASSLGRGETTDTQYF. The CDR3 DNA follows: TGTGCCAGCAGCTTGGGCAGGGGGGAGACCACAGATACGCAGTATTTT. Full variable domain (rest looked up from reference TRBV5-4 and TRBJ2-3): ETGVTQSPTHLIKTRGQQVTLRCSSQSGHNTVSWYQQALGQGPQFIFQYYREEENGRGNFPPRFSGLQFPNYSSELNVNALELDDSALYLCASSLGRGETTDTQYFGPGTRLTVL.

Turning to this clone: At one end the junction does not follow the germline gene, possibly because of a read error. In DNA form, the CDR3 reads TGTTCCAGCGGCCACAATGAAAAACTGTTTTTT. Translated, it gives CSSGHNEKLFF. The J gene is TRBJ1-4, the V gene TRBV7-9; D uncertain. Germline V lookup: CDR1 SEHNR, CDR2 FQNEAQ (reference sequence). The CDR3 contains 11 residues.